These 20 T cell receptor beta chains came from one sample sequenced in a study of blood T cell repertoires in COVID-19. The protocol was immunoSEQ multiplex PCR, while the TCRdb copy is restricted to in-frame clones and leaves out a portion. The table records hundreds of thousands of clones, approximately 91% of them present only once. Sequencing used peripheral blood. The receptors originated from a woman aged 50 to 60 with COVID-19, enrolled during active disease.

This sequence joins TRBV2 and TRBJ1-1; no clear D gene. CDR1 is SNHLY, CDR2 FYNNEI, per germline. Trimming cost V 4 bases and J 1 base, with 13 bases left between them. The CDR3 contains 15 residues. The CDR3 nucleotides read TGTGCCAGCAGTGTACCGCAGGCCCAGAACACTGAAGCTTTCTTT. Encoded protein: CASSVPQAQNTEAFF.

The chain recombines TRBV12-5 with TRBJ1-2, with D possibly matching TRBD1 (5 bases). Germline V gives CDR1 LGHNT, CDR2 FRNRAP. Trimming took 11 bases from V and 4 from J, leaving 8 bases between them. The length of the CDR3 is 10 residues. CDR3: CALGLYGYTF. CDR3 nucleotides: TGTGCTTTGGGGCTCTATGGCTACACCTTC.

The chain joins TRBV10-3 to TRBJ1-1, with TRBD1 as a possible D gene (5 bases). The germline gives CDR1 ENHRY, CDR2 SYGVKD. The CDR3 spans 14 residues. V lost 3 bases, J lost 4 bases, and 12 bases lay in between. CDR3 amino acids: CAISDEVGGTEAFF. The CDR3 coding sequence is TGTGCCATCAGTGACGAGGTGGGGGGCACTGAAGCTTTCTTT.

V gene TRBV30 combines with J gene TRBJ2-7; TRBD1 matches at 9 bases. The V and J ends lost 1 base and 3 bases, in that order; junction bases with no gene match: 1. Germline V gene sequence: CDR1 GTSNPN, CDR2 SVGIG (reference sequence). This CDR3 region has 13 residues. The CDR3 here is CAWSAGQGYEQYF. The CDR3, as DNA: TGTGCCTGGAGTGCGGGACAGGGCTACGAGCAGTACTTC.

The chain carries TRBV19 and TRBJ1-2; D unclear. The germline V and J ends were trimmed by 5 bases and 4 bases, with 14 bases remaining between them. The germline CDR1 and CDR2 sequences are LNHDA and SQIVND (reference sequence). CDR3 size: 14 residues. The CDR3 spells CASSPRNYLYGYTF. The DNA of the CDR3 is TGTGCCAGTAGTCCTCGAAACTATCTCTATGGCTACACCTTC. The full variable domain, with the rest looked up from reference TRBV19 and TRBJ1-2, is DGGITQSPKYLFRKEGQNVTLSCEQNLNHDAMYWYRQDPGQGLRLIYYSQIVNDFQKGDIAEGYSVSREKKESFPLTVTSAQKNPTAFYLCASSPRNYLYGYTFGSGTRLTVV.

This chain uses TRBV4-2 with TRBJ1-2; D may be TRBD1 (6 bases). The length of the CDR3 is 16 residues. Looked up from germline, CDR1 is LGHNA and CDR2 is YNFKEQ. Trimming pared 0 bases from V and 3 bases from J, leaving 14 bases between. CDR3 DNA sequence: TGTGCCAGCAGCCAAGATGGGGGGGGCTTGGACTATGGCTACACCTTC. Amino acids: CASSQDGGGLDYGYTF.

V gene TRBV27 combines with J gene TRBJ1-1; TRBD1 is a possible D gene (5 bases). Germline V gene sequence: CDR1 MNHEY, CDR2 SMNVEV (reference sequence). This CDR3 region has 14 residues. V was trimmed by 7 bases and J by 5 bases, leaving 17 bases between them. Here the CDR3 DNA reads TGTGCCAGCACCAAAAGCAGGGAATGGACTGAAGCTTTCTTT. Translation: CASTKSREWTEAFF.

The chain employs TRBV5-1 and TRBJ2-3, with TRBD1 matching over 7 bases. CDR1 is SGHRS, CDR2 YFSETQ, per germline. The CDR3 runs 14 residues. V lost 4 bases to trimming and J lost 4 bases; unmatched junction nucleotides: 6. The CDR3 is CASSEQGQSDTQYF. As DNA, the CDR3 is TGCGCCAGCAGCGAACAGGGACAGTCAGATACGCAGTATTTT. The complete variable domain, with remaining parts taken from reference TRBV5-1 and TRBJ2-3, reads KAGVTQTPRYLIKTRGQQVTLSCSPISGHRSVSWYQQTPGQGLQFLFEYFSETQRNKGNFPGRFSGRQFSNSRSEMNVSTLELGDSALYLCASSEQGQSDTQYFGPGTRLTVL.

The chain uses TRBV19 and TRBJ1-3; 12 positions match TRBD1. The J segment lost 7 bases and the V segment lost 3 bases, leaving 1 base of the junction unmatched. Germline V gene sequence: CDR1 LNHDA, CDR2 SQIVND (reference sequence). This CDR3 comprises 14 residues. The chain's CDR3 is CASSMGQGANTIYF. The CDR3 DNA sequence: TGTGCCAGTAGTATGGGACAGGGGGCCAACACCATATATTTT. Filled out from reference TRBV19 and TRBJ1-3, the complete variable domain reads DGGITQSPKYLFRKEGQNVTLSCEQNLNHDAMYWYRQDPGQGLRLIYYSQIVNDFQKGDIAEGYSVSREKKESFPLTVTSAQKNPTAFYLCASSMGQGANTIYFGEGSWLTVV.

This clone was counted once. The chain is built from TRBV13 and TRBJ2-7; D perhaps matches TRBD1 (6 bases). V was clipped by 2 bases and J by 1 base, with 9 bases between them. Germline V CDR1 and CDR2: PRHDT, FYEKMQ (reference sequence). The CDR3 consists of 14 residues. The CDR3 reads CASSLRQVSYEQYF. Here the CDR3 DNA reads TGTGCCAGCAGCTTAAGACAGGTGTCCTACGAGCAGTACTTC.

The chain employs TRBV5-1 and TRBJ1-3; no clear D gene. The V end was cut by 5 bases, the J end by 0 bases, with 12 bases between. The CDR3 is 15 amino acids. Germline V gives CDR1 SGHRS, CDR2 YFSETQ. The CDR3 DNA sequence: TGCGCCAGCAGTTCTAGACCGAGCTCTGGAAACACCATATATTTT. Protein sequence: CASSSRPSSGNTIYF.

V is TRBV9 and J is TRBJ2-2; D perhaps matches TRBD1 (6 bases). V was clipped by 4 bases and J by 1 base, with 11 bases between them. The CDR3 contains 15 residues. The germline V gene encodes CDR1 SGDLS and CDR2 YYNGEE. The CDR3 DNA follows: TGTGCCAGCAGCCCACAGGGCATGAACACCGGGGAGCTGTTTTTT. Translation gives CASSPQGMNTGELFF.

A few counts support this clone. As DNA, the CDR3 is TGCGCCAGCAGTGGGGGGACAGGGCCCGAACAGCCCCAGCATTTT. Its protein is CASSGGTGPEQPQHF. This sequence joins TRBV10-1 and TRBJ1-5; 9 bases align to TRBD1. Trimming cost V 4 bases and J 7 bases; bases outside gene matches: 8. The CDR3 has 15 residues. Germline CDR1 WNHNN, CDR2 SYGVQD (reference sequence).

The chain has TRBV5-1 and TRBJ2-7; 7 nucleotides agree with TRBD2. Germline loops: CDR1 SGHRS, CDR2 YFSETQ. V lost 2 bases to trimming and J lost 4 bases; unmatched junction nucleotides: 6. This CDR3 is 14 amino acids long. This CDR3 reads CASSLAGRFYEQYF. Written as DNA, the CDR3 is TGCGCCAGCAGCTTAGCGGGGCGCTTTTACGAGCAGTACTTC.

The rearrangement links TRBV4-2 to TRBJ2-7, with a tentative D call TRBD1 (5 bases). Germline CDR1 is LGHNA and CDR2 is YNFKEQ. V lost 3 bases and J lost 1, with 13 bases in between. The CDR3 totals 15 residues. DNA of the CDR3: TGTGCCAGCAGCCACGCCTCAGGGTCGTCCTACGAGCAGTACTTC. Amino acid sequence: CASSHASGSSYEQYF.

V and J are TRBV7-6 and TRBJ2-3; 13 positions agree with TRBD2. The J segment lost 0 bases and the V segment lost 1 base, leaving 4 bases of the junction unmatched. The CDR3 extends over 18 amino acids. CDR1 SGHVS and CDR2 FNYEAQ come from the germline V gene. CDR3 region: CASSLGGTSGTSTDTQYF. CDR3 nucleotide sequence: TGTGCCAGCAGCTTAGGCGGGACTAGCGGGACTAGCACAGATACGCAGTATTTT.

The chain links TRBV24-1 to TRBJ2-1; a weak D match, TRBD1 (6 bases). This CDR3 has 18 amino acids. Trimming pared 3 bases from V and 6 bases from J, leaving 23 bases between. Per germline, CDR1 KGHDR and CDR2 SFDVKD. The CDR3 DNA sequence: TGTGCCACCAGTGATCCCGCGGGTGTGGGGGCAAATGGCAATGAGCAGTTCTTC. It specifies CATSDPAGVGANGNEQFF.

V gene TRBV11-3 combines with J gene TRBJ2-1; weak D call: TRBD1 (6 bases). The CDR3 is 13 residues long. The V gene lost 4 bases and the J gene lost 3 bases, with 7 bases spanning the gap. Germline V lookup: CDR1 SGHNT, CDR2 YENEEA. The CDR3 DNA reads as TGTGCCAGCAGCTCACAGGGCTACAATGAGCAGTTCTTC. Its protein product is CASSSQGYNEQFF.

The V call is TRBV5-1, the J call TRBJ2-6; TRBD1 matches 9 bases. Germline V lookup: CDR1 SGHRS, CDR2 YFSETQ. V gave up 4 bases and J gave up 2 bases; unmatched junction bases: 4. The CDR3 extends over 16 amino acids. CDR3 region: CASSRDRAPGANVLTF. The DNA for the CDR3 is TGCGCCAGCAGCCGGGACAGGGCGCCTGGGGCCAACGTCCTGACTTTC.

Of note for this clone: The sample holds other DNA sequences that translate to the same CDR3. This chain connects TRBV5-6 to TRBJ2-1, with D possibly matching TRBD1 (6 bases). Trimming took 3 bases from V and 5 from J, leaving 6 bases between them. CDR1 is SGHDT and CDR2 is YYEEEE in the germline V gene. The CDR3 totals 12 residues. The CDR3 loop is CASSSGDNEQFF. Written as DNA, the CDR3 is TGTGCCAGCAGCTCAGGGGACAATGAGCAGTTCTTC.